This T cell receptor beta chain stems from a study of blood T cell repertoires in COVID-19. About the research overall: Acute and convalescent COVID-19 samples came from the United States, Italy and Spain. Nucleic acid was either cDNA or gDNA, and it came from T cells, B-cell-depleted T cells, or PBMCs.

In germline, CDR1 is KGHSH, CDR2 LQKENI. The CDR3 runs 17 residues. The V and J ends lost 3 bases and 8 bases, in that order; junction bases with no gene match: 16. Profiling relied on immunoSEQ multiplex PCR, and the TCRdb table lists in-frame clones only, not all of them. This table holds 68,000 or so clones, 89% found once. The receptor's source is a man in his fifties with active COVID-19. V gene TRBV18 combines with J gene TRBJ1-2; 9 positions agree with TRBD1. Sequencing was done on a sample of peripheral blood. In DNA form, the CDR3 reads TGTGCCAGCTCACCGACCCGAACAGGGGGCGAGTCCGTGGGCTACACCTTC. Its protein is CASSPTRTGGESVGYTF.